This TCR beta chain was sequenced during a study of blood T cell repertoires in COVID-19. Clones were sequenced by immunoSEQ multiplex PCR, and TCRdb holds only the in-frame ones, with some missing. The sample consists of 120,000 to 150,000 clones, 84% of them appearing once. This clone turned up a few times. This TCR came from a woman in her forties or fifties who had been exposed to COVID-19. The sequencing sample was made of PBMCs or T cells enriched from blood (not recorded which).

CDR3 loop: CASSPGAGTEAFF. The CDR3 nucleotides read TGTGCCAGTAGCCCAGGGGCCGGGACTGAAGCTTTCTTT. This chain joins TRBV19 and TRBJ1-1, with D possibly matching TRBD1 (6 bases). The germline CDR1 and CDR2 sequences are LNHDA and SQIVND (reference sequence). The CDR3 is 13 residues long. The V end was cut by 6 bases, the J end by 5 bases, with 13 bases between.